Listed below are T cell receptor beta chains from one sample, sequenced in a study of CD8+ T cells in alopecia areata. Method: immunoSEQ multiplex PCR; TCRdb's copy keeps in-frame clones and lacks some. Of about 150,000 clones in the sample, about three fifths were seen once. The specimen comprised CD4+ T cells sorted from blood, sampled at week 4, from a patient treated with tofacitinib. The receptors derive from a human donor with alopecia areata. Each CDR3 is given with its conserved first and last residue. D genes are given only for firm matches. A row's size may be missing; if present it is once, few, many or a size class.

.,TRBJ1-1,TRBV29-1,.,TGCAGCGTTCGTGGGGACACTGAAGCTTTCTTT,CSVRGDTEAFF
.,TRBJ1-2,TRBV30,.,TGTGCCTGGATGGGGGGCTATGGCTACACCTTC,CAWMGGYGYTF
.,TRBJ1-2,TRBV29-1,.,TGCAGCGTTGCAGGGACGGGCTACACCTTC,CSVAGTGYTF
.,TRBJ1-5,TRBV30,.,TGTGCCTGGAGTGTTGGCTCAAGGGGCAATCAGCCCCAGCATTTT,CAWSVGSRGNQPQHF
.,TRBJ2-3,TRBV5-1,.,TGCGCCAGCAGCTTGGACCGCCTGCGTACGCAGTATTTT,CASSLDRLRTQYF
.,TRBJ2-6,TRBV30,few,TGTGCCTGGAGTGCAAGGGGCTCTGGGGCCAACGTCCTGACTTTC,CAWSARGSGANVLTF
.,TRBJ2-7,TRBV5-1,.,TGCGCCAGCAGCTCTACCGGGTTCAACGAGCAGTACTTC,CASSSTGFNEQYF
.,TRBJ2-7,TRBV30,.,TGTGCCTGGGATAAAGGGGGGTACGAGCAGTACTTC,CAWDKGGYEQYF
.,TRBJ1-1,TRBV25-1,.,TGTGCCAGCAGTTCGGGAGTCACTGAAGCTTTCTTT,CASSSGVTEAFF
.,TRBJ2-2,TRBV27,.,TGTGCCAGCAGCCCGGGTCAGGGAGGCGGCGGGGAGCTGTTTTTT,CASSPGQGGGGELFF
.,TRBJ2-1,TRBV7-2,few,TGTGCCAGCAGCCCCAGTTGGAATGAGCAGTTCTTC,CASSPSWNEQFF
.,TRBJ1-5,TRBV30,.,TGTGCCTGGAGTGTGGCGGTCAATCAGCCCCAGCATTTT,CAWSVAVNQPQHF
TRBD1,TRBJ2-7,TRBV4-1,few,TGCGCCAGCAGCCACCCCGGACAGGGAGGATACTACGAGCAGTACTTC,CASSHPGQGGYYEQYF
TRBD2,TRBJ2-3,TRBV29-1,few,TGCAGCCCGAGACTAGCAGGAGATACGCAGTATTTT,CSPRLAGDTQYF
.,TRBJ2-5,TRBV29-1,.,TGCAGCGTTGACGTTCTAGTGGGGGAGACCCAGTACTTC,CSVDVLVGETQYF
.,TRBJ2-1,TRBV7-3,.,TGTGCCAGCAGCTTATCGGCAGGGGATAATGAGCAGTTCTTC,CASSLSAGDNEQFF
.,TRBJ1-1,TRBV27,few,TGTGCCAGCAGTTTAGGGCGTGGATTCCAGACTGAAGCTTTCTTT,CASSLGRGFQTEAFF
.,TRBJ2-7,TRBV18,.,TGTGCCAGCTCACCACTGGGGCTCTACGAGCAGTACTTC,CASSPLGLYEQYF
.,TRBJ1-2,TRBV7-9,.,TGTGCCAGCAGGCACAACAGGGATCCTAACTATGGCTACACCTTC,CASRHNRDPNYGYTF
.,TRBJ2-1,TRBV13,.,TGTGCCAGCAGCTCTAGGAGGACAGCCAATGAGCAGTTCTTC,CASSSRRTANEQFF
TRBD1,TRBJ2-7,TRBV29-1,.,TGCAGCGTTGAAGGCCCCCGGGACAGGGGAAAAAGAGGATCCTACGAGCAGTACTTC,CSVEGPRDRGKRGSYEQYF
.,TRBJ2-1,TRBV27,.,TGTGCCAGCAGTTTATCCTCCTACTACAATGAGCAGTTCTTC,CASSLSSYYNEQFF
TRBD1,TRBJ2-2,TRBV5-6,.,TGTGCCAGCCGGGACAGGACGAACACCGGGGAGCTGTTTTTT,CASRDRTNTGELFF
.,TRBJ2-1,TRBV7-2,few,TGTGCCAGCAAGGGGCGGGGTGAAAATGAGCAGTTCTTC,CASKGRGENEQFF
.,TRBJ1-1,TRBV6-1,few,TGTGCCACCTCGGGGGCTTACGCGAACACTGAAGCTTTCTTT,CATSGAYANTEAFF
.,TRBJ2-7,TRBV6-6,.,TGTGCCAGCAGCGATCAACAGAATCTCTCCTACGAGCAGTACTTC,CASSDQQNLSYEQYF
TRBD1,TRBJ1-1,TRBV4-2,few,TGTGCCAGCAGCCAAGATCGTAGGGGGCGGGAAGCTTTCTTT,CASSQDRRGREAFF
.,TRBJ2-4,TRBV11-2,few,TGTGCCAGCAGCCGATGGACCTTAAACATTCAGTACTTC,CASSRWTLNIQYF
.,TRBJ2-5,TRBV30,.,TGTGCCTGGAGTGTACTGGGAGGACGGTTACAAGAGACCCAGTACTTC,CAWSVLGGRLQETQYF
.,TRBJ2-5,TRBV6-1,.,TGTGCCAGCAGTGACGTCCTGGGAGAGACCCAGTACTTC,CASSDVLGETQYF
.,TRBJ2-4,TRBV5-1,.,TGCGCCAGCAGCTTGGTTGCAGGGCTAGCCAAAAACATTCAGTACTTC,CASSLVAGLAKNIQYF
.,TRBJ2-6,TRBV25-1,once,TGTGCCAGCAGTATGTCTGGGGCCAACGTCCTGACTTTC,CASSMSGANVLTF
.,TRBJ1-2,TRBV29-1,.,TGCAGCGTTGAAGATGACGTAGCAGATGGCTACACCTTC,CSVEDDVADGYTF
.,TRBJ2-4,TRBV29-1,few,TGCAGCGCTGAGGCAGGTGATAGCATTCAGTACTTC,CSAEAGDSIQYF
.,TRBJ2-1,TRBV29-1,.,TGCAGCGTTGGTCTTAATGAGCAGTTCTTC,CSVGLNEQFF
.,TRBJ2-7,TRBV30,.,TGTGCCTGGAGTGTAGCTGACGGACAATGGGCGCCCTACGAGCAGTACTTC,CAWSVADGQWAPYEQYF
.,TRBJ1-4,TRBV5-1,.,TGCGCCAGCAGCTTACAACAGGGAAATGAAAAACTGTTTTTT,CASSLQQGNEKLFF
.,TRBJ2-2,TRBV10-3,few,TGTGCCATCAGCGGGTTGGACACCGGGGAGCTGTTTTTT,CAISGLDTGELFF
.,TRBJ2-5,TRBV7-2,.,TGTGCCAGCAGCTTGGGGCCACAAGAGACCCAGTACTTC,CASSLGPQETQYF
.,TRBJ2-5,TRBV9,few,TGTGCCAGCAGCGTCAGCATCCAAGAGACCCAGTACTTC,CASSVSIQETQYF
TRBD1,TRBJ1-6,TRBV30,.,TGTGCCTGGAGTCGGACAGGGGAGGGTTCACCCCTCCACTTT,CAWSRTGEGSPLHF
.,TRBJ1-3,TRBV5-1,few,TGCGCCAGCAGCTTGGATGAGGGGGGCTTTCCTGGAAACACCATATATTTT,CASSLDEGGFPGNTIYF
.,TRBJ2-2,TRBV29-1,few,TGCAGCGTCGGGGGGCATTCCACCGGGGAGCTGTTTTTT,CSVGGHSTGELFF
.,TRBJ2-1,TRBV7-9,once,TGTGCCAGCAGCTTAGCGGACCTTGGGGAGTATGAGCAGTTCTTC,CASSLADLGEYEQFF
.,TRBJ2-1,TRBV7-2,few,TGTGCCAGCAGCGCTCGAAGGGGGAGGAATGAGCAGTTCTTC,CASSARRGRNEQFF